This TCR beta chain was identified in a study of shared clonotypes between healthy human individuals. Over several immunoSEQ plates, each subset's genomic DNA was distributed in even portions. Libraries were prepared by immunoSEQ multiplex PCR; TCRdb keeps only in-frame clonotypes and omits some of them. The repertoire holds over a million clones, with around 78% as singletons. CDR3 length equals 10 residues. Germline V lookup: CDR1 SQVTM, CDR2 ANQGSEA. Trimming cost V 4 bases and J 9 bases, with 9 bases left between them. This clone has more than one count but fewer than ten. Healthy and HIV-negative, the adult donors had no recent acute infections or vaccinations.

The sample was memory CD4+ T cells from PBMCs. Noted subset: CD45RA-negative fraction. The sequence came from a man younger than 35 in good health. Some clones in this sample may be carry-over from other donors' samples. The chain carries TRBV29-1 and TRBJ1-1; D may be TRBD1 (5 bases). In nucleotides, the CDR3 is TGCAGCGTTGGCCAGGGAAAAGCTTTCTTT. Its translation: CSVGQGKAFF.